What follows are 2 T cell receptor beta chains derived from one specimen sequenced in a study of T cells in Graves' hyperthyroidism and ophthalmopathy. Template material for amplifying TCR beta CDR3 regions consisted of RNA transcripts. First-round RT-PCR with HTBI primers amplified the TCR CDR3 region. Each CDR3 protein is one row after TCRdb ran MiXCR on the multiplex PCR reads. This table holds around 300,000 distinct CDR3 sequences, around 20% found once. Sequencing was carried out using blood. These receptors came from a man aged 25-45 years with Graves' ophthalmopathy.

This rearrangement joins TRBV5-1 to TRBJ2-7; 8 bases map to TRBD2. Germline CDR1 and CDR2: SGHRS and YFSETQ. The CDR3 sequence is 15 residues long. The V segment lost 0 bases and the J segment 0 bases; nucleotides outside the gene matches: 2. CDR3 coding DNA: TGCGCCAGCAGCTTGGGGGGACTAGACTCCTACGAGCAGTACTTC. Its protein product is CASSLGGLDSYEQYF.

The V and J genes are TRBV7-2 and TRBJ2-1; D gene ambiguous. This CDR3 is 13 amino acids long. Looked up from germline, CDR1 is SGHTA and CDR2 is FQGNSA. V lost 5 bases and J lost 7, with 12 bases in between. CDR3 protein: CASSPYLANEQFF. CDR3 DNA sequence: TGTGCCAGCAGCCCCTATTTGGCTAATGAGCAGTTCTTC. Filled out from reference TRBV7-2 and TRBJ2-1, the complete variable domain reads GAGVSQSPSNKVTEKGKDVELRCDPISGHTALYWYRQSLGQGLEFLIYFQGNSAPDKSGLPSDRFSAERTGGSVSTLTIQRTQQEDSAVYLCASSPYLANEQFFGPGTRLTVL.